The 15 T cell receptor beta chains presented below share a single source sample, sequenced in a study of T cells in Graves' hyperthyroidism and ophthalmopathy. Using RNA transcripts as the source, TCR beta CDR3 regions were amplified. TCR CDR3 regions were first amplified by RT-PCR with HTBI primers. One entry per CDR3 protein results from TCRdb running MiXCR on the multiplex PCR reads. The table has around 420,000 distinct CDR3 sequences, roughly 13% seen once. Source material: blood. The receptors derive from a woman aged 18 to 35 with Graves' hyperthyroidism.

This clonotype has more than one count but fewer than ten. The genes are TRBV2 and TRBJ2-7; 8 bases map to TRBD1. Germline V gene data show CDR1 as SNHLY and CDR2 as FYNNEI. The J segment lost 3 bases and the V segment lost 8 bases, leaving 3 bases of the junction unmatched. The CDR3 totals 12 residues. CDR3 DNA sequence: TGTGCCAGCGGGACAGGTCTCTACGAGCAGTACTTC. This gives the protein CASGTGLYEQYF.

This clonotype was seen many times. CDR3 bases: TGTGCCAGCTCATCGATGGGAGAGACCCAGTACTTC. It specifies CASSSMGETQYF. The rearrangement uses TRBV18 and TRBJ2-5; no clear D gene. Per the germline V gene, CDR1 is KGHSH and CDR2 is LQKENI. This CDR3 is built from 12 residues. The ends were cut back, 5 bases at V and 4 bases at J, with 8 bases in the middle.

The chain has TRBV20-1 and TRBJ2-7, with D hard to call. Per germline, CDR1 DFQATT and CDR2 SNEGSKA (reference sequence). This CDR3 contains 14 residues. Trimming removed 3 bases from V and 6 bases from J, with 18 bases in between. The CDR3 DNA reads TGCAGTGCTAGCGAGGCTGGGGATCCCGGCGAGCAGTACTTC. Its translation is CSASEAGDPGEQYF.

This clonotype has a count of ten or more. The rearrangement links TRBV12-3 or TRBV12-4 to TRBJ1-2, with no clear D. The CDR3 is 13 amino acids. V lost 1 base to trimming and J lost 3 bases, with 6 bases between them. CDR3 amino acids: CASSLGAHYGYTF. The CDR3 coding sequence is TGTGCCAGCAGTTTAGGGGCTCACTATGGCTACACCTTC.

In its sample, this clonotype was seen a few times. J is TRBJ1-2 and V is TRBV14; maybe TRBD1 (5 bases). Per germline, CDR1 SGHDN and CDR2 FVKESK. The CDR3 is made up of 17 amino acids. The ends were cut back, 4 bases at V and 4 bases at J, with 22 bases in the middle. CDR3 amino acids: CASSPPGHAKTLYGYTF. The DNA for the CDR3 is TGTGCCAGCAGCCCTCCCGGACACGCGAAGACTCTCTATGGCTACACCTTC.

This clonotype was found many times. This chain connects TRBV28 to TRBJ2-7, with D unclear. Germline V gene lookup returns CDR1 MDHEN and CDR2 SYDVKM. CDR3 length: 12 residues. V was pared by 2 bases and J by 1 base, with 3 bases between. The CDR3 protein is CASSLGSYEQYF. CDR3 DNA sequence: TGTGCCAGCAGTTTAGGGTCCTACGAGCAGTACTTC. Full variable domain (remainder filled in from reference TRBV28 and TRBJ2-7): DVKVTQSSRYLVKRTGEKVFLECVQDMDHENMFWYRQDPGLGLRLIYFSYDVKMKEKGDIPEGYSVSREKKERFSLILESASTNQTSMYLCASSLGSYEQYFGPGTRLTVT.

Ten or more counts support this clonotype. This chain connects TRBV2 to TRBJ1-1; D possibly corresponds to TRBD1 (5 bases). The CDR3 runs 13 residues. V was shortened by 3 bases and J by 4 bases, with 9 bases between the two germline ends. Germline lookup yields CDR1 SNHLY and CDR2 FYNNEI. The CDR3 nucleotides read TGTGCCAGCAGTGATGGGGGGGGCACTGAAGCTTTCTTT. It yields the protein CASSDGGGTEAFF.

The CDR3 reads CASSSGTDLNYGYTF. DNA for the CDR3: TGTGCCAGTAGTTCCGGGACGGATCTGAACTATGGCTACACCTTC. The V gene is TRBV19, the J gene TRBJ1-2, with D tentatively TRBD1 (5 bases). V lost 5 bases and J lost 2, with 15 bases in between. The CDR3 totals 15 residues. Germline CDR1 reads LNHDA; CDR2 reads SQIVND (reference sequence).

About this clonotype itself: This may arise from a read error, as a much more abundant clone is one base away. The J gene is TRBJ1-2, the V gene TRBV10-3, with TRBD1 matching 8 bases. From germline, CDR1 is ENHRY and CDR2 SYGVKD. V lost 7 bases to trimming and J lost 6 bases; unmatched junction nucleotides: 10. This CDR3 spans 14 amino acids. CDR3 nucleotides: TGTGCCATCAAGGAGACAGGGGCTGCGGATGGCTACACCTTC. It codes for CAIKETGAADGYTF.

The V and J genes are TRBV18 and TRBJ2-2, with D possibly being TRBD2 (6 bases). CDR1 and CDR2 from the germline V gene are KGHSH and LQKENI. The CDR3 has 15 amino acids. V lost 6 bases and J lost 3, with 14 bases in between. This CDR3 is CASSEGRTDTGELFF. Here the CDR3 DNA reads TGTGCCAGCTCGGAGGGTAGGACGGACACCGGGGAGCTGTTTTTT.

The chain links TRBV29-1 to TRBJ2-2, with D perhaps TRBD2 (5 bases). Trimming pared 7 bases from V and 0 bases from J, leaving 9 bases between. This CDR3 has 13 amino acids. Germline V gene data show CDR1 as SQVTM and CDR2 as ANQGSEA. Here the CDR3 DNA reads TGCAGCGCCAGCGGTGCGAACACCGGGGAGCTGTTTTTT. The encoded protein is CSASGANTGELFF.

This clonotype came up many times. The chain carries TRBV30 and TRBJ2-1; D is ambiguous. The CDR3 has 14 residues. The V and J ends lost 5 bases and 0 bases respectively, with 11 bases between them. Germline loops: CDR1 GTSNPN, CDR2 SVGIG (reference sequence). Written as DNA, the CDR3 is TGTGCCTGGGCGGCTCTGAGCTCCTACAATGAGCAGTTCTTC. Its protein is CAWAALSSYNEQFF.

There are many counts of this clonotype. J is TRBJ1-1 and V is TRBV6-2 or TRBV6-3; unclear D gene. From germline, CDR1 is MNHEY and CDR2 SVGEGT. The V end was cut by 5 bases, the J end by 0 bases, with 7 bases between. The CDR3 runs to 13 residues. CDR3 sequence reads: CASSATMNTEAFF. Written as DNA, the CDR3 is TGTGCCAGCAGTGCGACGATGAACACTGAAGCTTTCTTT.

This clonotype was counted many times. V and J are TRBV2 and TRBJ1-5, with a weak D call TRBD1 (5 bases). Germline V CDR1 and CDR2: SNHLY, FYNNEI. The CDR3 consists of 12 residues. Trimming stripped 7 bases from V and 5 bases from J, with 9 bases between. The CDR3 DNA follows: TGTGCCAGCACGGGGGAACATCAGCCCCAGCATTTT. Translating gives CASTGEHQPQHF.

This clonotype has more than one count but fewer than ten. The rearrangement links TRBV4-1 to TRBJ1-5; D is ambiguous. The CDR3 is 15 residues long. The V end lost 4 bases, the J end lost 0 bases, and 10 bases lay between the germline ends. Germline assignment: CDR1 MGHRA and CDR2 YSYEKL. The CDR3, as DNA: TGCGCCAGCAGCCCAACCCCGGATAGCAATCAGCCCCAGCATTTT. Amino acid sequence: CASSPTPDSNQPQHF.